One and the same sample provided the 23 T cell receptor beta chains below, sequenced in a study of cytomegalovirus exposure and HLA in healthy donors. Produced via immunoSEQ multiplex PCR; TCRdb's table is partial and in-frame only. The data show 76,000 or so clones, 94% seen once. The specimen sequenced was PBMCs. The receptor set was obtained from a woman aged 18-29 years in good health and CMV-seropositive.

The rearrangement links TRBV6-1 to TRBJ2-1; 7 bases are shared with TRBD1. The CDR3 contains 13 residues. From germline, CDR1 is MNHNS and CDR2 SASEGT. V trimming: 5 bases; J trimming: 9 bases; junction bases outside the gene matches: 7. The CDR3 sequence is CASSRGQAVEQFF. CDR3 sequence (DNA): TGTGCCAGCAGTCGAGGACAGGCGGTTGAGCAGTTCTTC.

The chain carries TRBV15 and TRBJ2-1; D not certain. The CDR3 covers 15 residues. V lost 0 bases and J 7 bases, leaving 13 bases between the germline ends. The germline gives CDR1 LNHNV, CDR2 YYDKDF (reference sequence). The CDR3 DNA follows: TGTGCCACCAGCAGAGATTTGTGGAGATCGAATGAGCAGTTCTTC. This sequence encodes CATSRDLWRSNEQFF. Looking up the rest from reference TRBV15 and TRBJ2-1 gives the full variable domain: DAMVIQNPRYQVTQFGKPVTLSCSQTLNHNVMYWYQQKSSQAPKLLFHYYDKDFNNEADTPDNFQSRRPNTSFCFLDIRSPGLGDTAMYLCATSRDLWRSNEQFFGPGTRLTVL.

V usage is TRBV28 and J usage is TRBJ1-5; 7 nucleotides line up with TRBD1. Germline V gene lookup returns CDR1 MDHEN and CDR2 SYDVKM. CDR3 length equals 15 residues. Germline trimming cut 7 bases from V and 7 bases from J; bases unmatched to any gene: 13. CDR3 nucleotide sequence: TGTGCCAGCACTTACCTCAGGGGGGACAACCAGCCCCAGCATTTT. Translation gives CASTYLRGDNQPQHF. Drawing the rest from reference TRBV28 and TRBJ1-5, the complete variable domain is DVKVTQSSRYLVKRTGEKVFLECVQDMDHENMFWYRQDPGLGLRLIYFSYDVKMKEKGDIPEGYSVSREKKERFSLILESASTNQTSMYLCASTYLRGDNQPQHFGDGTRLSIL.

This chain links TRBV6-5 with TRBJ2-5; TRBD1 matches at 9 bases. Germline values: CDR1 MNHEY, CDR2 SVGAGI. Unmatched junction bases numbered 5, after V lost 0 bases and J lost 6 bases. The CDR3 length is 15 residues. CDR3 sequence reads: CASSYSPDRGKTQYF. As DNA, the CDR3 is TGTGCCAGCAGTTACTCCCCCGACAGGGGGAAGACCCAGTACTTC.

The chain combines TRBV4-1 with TRBJ1-5, with a tentative D call TRBD1 (6 bases). CDR3 size: 14 residues. In germline, CDR1 is MGHRA, CDR2 YSYEKL. The V end was cut by 0 bases, the J end by 4 bases, with 7 bases between. The CDR3 nucleotides are TGCGCCAGCAGCCAAGACAGGGGAAATCAGCCCCAGCATTTT. Translated, it gives CASSQDRGNQPQHF.

The rearrangement joins TRBV2 to TRBJ1-1; 9 bases line up with TRBD1. The CDR3 is made up of 15 amino acids. The germline V gene encodes CDR1 SNHLY and CDR2 FYNNEI. The V gene end was trimmed by 5 bases and the J gene end by 3 bases; junction bases not matched to a gene: 7. The CDR3 region is CASSRDRGIYTEAFF. DNA for the CDR3: TGTGCCAGCAGTCGCGACAGGGGGATATACACTGAAGCTTTCTTT.

V usage is TRBV7-6 and J usage is TRBJ2-7; perhaps TRBD1 as D (7 bases). Trimming left V 3 bases short and J 2 bases short, with 17 bases between. The CDR3 is made up of 16 amino acids. Germline CDR1 reads SGHVS; CDR2 reads FNYEAQ. CDR3 sequence: CASSLEGTVGPYEQYF. The CDR3 bases are TGTGCCAGCAGCTTGGAGGGGACAGTGGGGCCCTACGAGCAGTACTTC.

The chain has TRBV7-3 and TRBJ2-1, with TRBD1 matching 10 bases. The CDR3 is made up of 15 amino acids. With V trimmed by 5 bases and J by 5 bases, 6 bases remained unmatched. Germline V gene lookup returns CDR1 SGHTA and CDR2 FQGTGA. CDR3 amino acids: CASSPLGTGDNEQFF. The CDR3 DNA follows: TGTGCCAGCAGCCCACTCGGGACAGGGGACAATGAGCAGTTCTTC.

The CDR3 DNA reads TGTGCCAGCAGCGCCGGTGGGACAGTAACCGAAAAACTGTTTTTT. Its protein is CASSAGGTVTEKLFF. The V gene is TRBV9, the J gene TRBJ1-4; 7 bases are a match to TRBD1. Germline V gives CDR1 SGDLS, CDR2 YYNGEE. This CDR3 has 15 amino acids. Germline trimming cut 3 bases from V and 8 bases from J; bases unmatched to any gene: 10.

Comments on this clone: The same CDR3 also results from other DNA sequences found in this sample. The chain has TRBV6-4 and TRBJ2-3; 7 bases are a match to TRBD2. The V gene's germline CDR1 is MRHNA and CDR2 SNTAGT. The CDR3 is made up of 14 amino acids. Trimming took 4 bases from V and 1 from J; bases not matched to a gene: 2. Here the CDR3 reads CASSASGGTDTQYF. The CDR3 region has the DNA TGTGCCAGCAGTGCTAGCGGTGGCACAGATACGCAGTATTTT.

This chain connects TRBV11-3 to TRBJ2-1, with 8 bases matching TRBD2. The germline V gene has CDR1 SGHNT and CDR2 YENEEA. The V segment lost 3 bases and the J segment 8 bases; nucleotides outside the gene matches: 3. The CDR3 is made up of 13 amino acids. The CDR3 loop reads CASSFPGGDEQFF. In DNA, the CDR3 is TGTGCCAGCAGCTTCCCGGGGGGGGATGAGCAGTTCTTC.

This chain links TRBV5-1 with TRBJ2-5; D is possibly TRBD2 (6 bases). The CDR3 consists of 14 residues. Germline-derived CDR1 and CDR2 are SGHRS and YFSETQ. V lost 0 bases, J lost 5 bases, and 11 bases lay in between. CDR3 amino acids: CASSLARGLETQYF. The CDR3 nucleotides are TGCGCCAGCAGCTTGGCTCGGGGGTTGGAGACCCAGTACTTC.

This rearrangement joins TRBV9 to TRBJ2-6; D perhaps matches TRBD2 (5 bases). V was pared by 0 bases and J by 2 bases, with 6 bases between. Germline loops: CDR1 SGDLS, CDR2 YYNGEE. The CDR3 extends over 15 amino acids. The CDR3 loop reads CASSVAGTGANVLTF. The CDR3 coding sequence is TGTGCCAGCAGCGTAGCGGGGACTGGGGCCAACGTCCTGACTTTC.

The chain recombines TRBV23-1 with TRBJ1-1; D call uncertain. TRBV23-1 is designated an ORF whose function remains uncertain. V was shortened by 2 bases and J by 2 bases, with 9 bases between the two germline ends. The CDR3 has 14 residues. CDR3 bases: TGCGCCAGCAGTCAACGACGGAGAAACACTGAAGCTTTCTTT. Translated, it gives CASSQRRRNTEAFF.

V is TRBV5-1 and J is TRBJ1-2; TRBD1 matches 10 bases. Looked up from germline, CDR1 is SGHRS and CDR2 is YFSETQ. The CDR3 has 15 residues. Germline trimming cut 2 bases from V and 6 bases from J; bases unmatched to any gene: 7. The CDR3 spells CASSLATGTGDGYTF. The CDR3 nucleotides are TGCGCCAGCAGCTTAGCGACCGGGACAGGGGATGGCTACACCTTC.

The chain uses TRBV6-5 and TRBJ1-5; 9 positions agree with TRBD1. From germline, CDR1 is MNHEY and CDR2 SVGAGI. The trim removed 5 bases at V and 7 bases at J, leaving 9 bases unmatched. The CDR3 contains 15 residues. The CDR3 protein is CASSPWTGVVQPQHF. As DNA, the CDR3 is TGTGCCAGCAGTCCTTGGACAGGGGTAGTGCAGCCCCAGCATTTT.

The chain couples TRBV7-9 to TRBJ2-2; D is unclear. The CDR3 spans 16 residues. The V and J ends lost 4 bases and 4 bases respectively, with 16 bases between them. Germline V lookup: CDR1 SEHNR, CDR2 FQNEAQ (reference sequence). This CDR3 reads CASSWRGTSITGELFF. In nucleotides, the CDR3 is TGTGCCAGCAGCTGGAGAGGTACGAGTATCACCGGGGAGCTGTTTTTT.

In nucleotides, the CDR3 is TGTGCCAGTAGCCTCAGGGGCCCCAATGAGCAGTTCTTC. Protein product: CASSLRGPNEQFF. The chain carries TRBV19 and TRBJ2-1; weak D call: TRBD1 (6 bases). V was clipped by 6 bases and J by 6 bases, with 12 bases between them. The CDR3 covers 13 residues. The germline CDR1 and CDR2 sequences are LNHDA and SQIVND (reference sequence). The whole variable domain, filled in from reference TRBV19 and TRBJ2-1, reads DGGITQSPKYLFRKEGQNVTLSCEQNLNHDAMYWYRQDPGQGLRLIYYSQIVNDFQKGDIAEGYSVSREKKESFPLTVTSAQKNPTAFYLCASSLRGPNEQFFGPGTRLTVL.

J is TRBJ2-1 and V is TRBV29-1, with TRBD2 matching over 9 bases. The CDR3 spans 13 residues. V lost 7 bases and J lost 7; bases outside the gene matches: 8. Germline CDR1 and CDR2: SQVTM and ANQGSEA. DNA of the CDR3: TGCAGCGGGGGGACTAGCAGGAGGAATGAGCAGTTCTTC. Translation gives CSGGTSRRNEQFF.

The chain combines TRBV5-4 with TRBJ2-1; TRBD2 agrees at 10 bases. There are 15 residues in the CDR3. Germline loops: CDR1 SGHNT, CDR2 YYREEE (reference sequence). Trimming removed 4 bases from V and 5 bases from J; junction bases left unmatched: 6. The CDR3 DNA reads as TGTGCCAGCAGCCGGGACGGACTAGCGGACAATGAGCAGTTCTTC. Residues: CASSRDGLADNEQFF.

The chain recombines TRBV7-6 with TRBJ2-7, with D unresolved. The CDR3 has 14 amino acids. CDR1 is SGHVS, CDR2 FNYEAQ, per germline. The V and J ends lost 5 bases and 4 bases respectively, with 15 bases between them. This CDR3 is CASSPHNLGYEQYF. The CDR3 DNA is TGTGCCAGCAGCCCACACAACCTAGGATACGAGCAGTACTTC.

V is TRBV5-1 and J is TRBJ1-1; D is unresolved. The CDR3 contains 14 residues. V dropped 0 bases and J dropped 10 bases, with 16 bases sitting between them. Per germline, CDR1 SGHRS and CDR2 YFSETQ. The CDR3 DNA reads as TGCGCCAGCAGCTTGGAAGGCGGAGGAGGTCGAGCTTTCTTT. This sequence encodes CASSLEGGGGRAFF. The full variable domain, rest sourced from reference TRBV5-1 and TRBJ1-1, is KAGVTQTPRYLIKTRGQQVTLSCSPISGHRSVSWYQQTPGQGLQFLFEYFSETQRNKGNFPGRFSGRQFSNSRSEMNVSTLELGDSALYLCASSLEGGGGRAFFGQGTRLTVV.

The chain couples TRBV28 to TRBJ2-3; TRBD2 aligns across 8 bases. V lost 8 bases and J lost 11; bases outside the gene matches: 6. CDR3 size: 11 residues. The germline V gene encodes CDR1 MDHEN and CDR2 SYDVKM. CDR3 loop: CASPAGGVQYF. The CDR3 region has the DNA TGTGCCAGCCCGGCGGGGGGTGTGCAGTATTTT. The full variable domain, completed using reference TRBV28 and TRBJ2-3, is DVKVTQSSRYLVKRTGEKVFLECVQDMDHENMFWYRQDPGLGLRLIYFSYDVKMKEKGDIPEGYSVSREKKERFSLILESASTNQTSMYLCASPAGGVQYFGPGTRLTVL.